The 2 T cell receptor beta chains below come from one sample, sequenced in a study of Graves' ophthalmopathy and Graves' hyperthyroidism. For repertoire sequencing, the TCR beta CDR3 regions were amplified from RNA transcripts. RT-PCR was first run with HTBI primers, then multiplex PCR in a second round. TCRdb used MiXCR to reprocess the multiplex PCR reads, holding one entry per CDR3 protein. The table has about 400,000 distinct CDR3 sequences, 18% seen once. The sequenced material came from peripheral blood. The receptor set was obtained from a woman aged 18-29 years with Graves' ophthalmopathy.

This clonotype was seen at least ten times. The V gene is TRBV6-1, the J gene TRBJ1-1; 8 bases align to TRBD1. This CDR3 has 16 amino acids. The V segment lost 4 bases and the J segment 0 bases; nucleotides outside the gene matches: 7. CDR1 and CDR2 from the germline V gene are MNHNS and SASEGT. The chain's CDR3 is CASSATGQGMNTEAFF. CDR3 in DNA: TGTGCCAGCAGTGCAACCGGACAGGGAATGAACACTGAAGCTTTCTTT.

The chain joins TRBV6-2 or TRBV6-3 to TRBJ2-7; D remains unclear. Trimming took off 6 bases at V and 2 bases at J, with 11 bases between the two ends. The CDR3 contains 13 residues. Germline V lookup: CDR1 MNHEY, CDR2 SVGEGT. The CDR3, as DNA: TGTGCCAGCAGACTAACGGCTGCCTACGAGCAGTACTTC. Translation: CASRLTAAYEQYF.